The 22 T cell receptor beta chains below all came from one sample that was sequenced in a study of liver allograft versus peripheral blood T cells (dated by TCRdb to the early 2020s). Regarding the complete study: In liver transplant recipients, the study looked at T cell receptor repertoires in the peripheral blood and set them against the repertoires found within the transplanted livers.

The listed sequencing device is Illumina MiSeq. In TCRdb, the public reads were trimmed at Q25 with fastp and aligned with MiXCR, with productive beta chains retained. Entries are consolidated by CDR3 protein sequence, retaining the most common genes and DNA. Within this sample are 8,500 to 9,500 distinct CDR3 sequences, with around 21% of them counted one time only. The ten largest clones represent 5% to 6.5% of the sample. Receptors were obtained from a human patient who had a liver transplant. After a transplant, some T cells may have been passed on by the graft donor.

In its sample, this clonotype was seen a few times. The chain recombines TRBV18 with TRBJ2-7; no clear D gene. The CDR3 loop spans 12 amino acids. Trimming took 3 bases from V and 7 from J, leaving 10 bases between them. Per germline, CDR1 KGHSH and CDR2 LQKENI. The CDR3 bases are TGTGCCAGCTCACCCTCTCCTAGGGAGCAGTACTTC. As protein: CASSPSPREQYF.

This clonotype has at least ten counts. The chain is built from TRBV28 and TRBJ1-1; the D gene is possibly TRBD1 (5 bases). CDR3 length equals 12 residues. Germline V gene sequence: CDR1 MDHEN, CDR2 SYDVKM. The V gene lost 6 bases and the J gene lost 11 bases, with 16 bases spanning the gap. CDR3 bases: TGTGCCAGCAGCCCCAACGACAGAATGGCTTTCTTT. This gives the protein CASSPNDRMAFF.

Within the sample, this clonotype is medium-sized. The CDR3 coding sequence is TGTGCCAGTAGTATCCCGGGGGCCGACGAGCAGTACTTC. Its protein is CASSIPGADEQYF. The J gene is TRBJ2-7, the V gene TRBV19, with D tentatively TRBD1 or TRBD2 (6 bases each). V lost 3 bases and J 5 bases, leaving 11 bases between the germline ends. Germline CDR1 is LNHDA and CDR2 is SQIVND (reference sequence). This CDR3 is 13 amino acids long.

Of note for this clonotype: Since a much larger clone is just one base distant, this may be a read error. V is TRBV24-1 and J is TRBJ2-2; no reliable D call. The germline CDR1 and CDR2 sequences are KGHDR and SFDVKD. This CDR3 is 16 amino acids long. CDR3 sequence (DNA): TGTGTCACCAGTGATGAGGACGGAAGGTTCACCGGGGAGCTGTTTTTT. Protein sequence: CVTSDEDGRFTGELFF.

V is TRBV5-6 and J is TRBJ1-1; D unresolved. The CDR3 length is 14 residues. V was shortened by 0 bases and J by 4 bases, with 10 bases between the two germline ends. CDR1 and CDR2 from the germline V gene are SGHDT and YYEEEE. DNA of the CDR3: TGTGCCAGCAGCTTGGTTCCAACGGGCACTGAAGCTTTCTTT. Translating gives CASSLVPTGTEAFF.

This clonotype was seen ten or more times. This chain uses TRBV30 with TRBJ1-1; TRBD1 matches at 9 bases. Per the germline V gene, CDR1 is GTSNPN and CDR2 is SVGIG (reference sequence). V gave up 1 base and J gave up 9 bases; unmatched junction bases: 9. The CDR3 loop spans 14 amino acids. The CDR3 nucleotides read TGTGCCTGGAGTGATACAGGGGGCGAACCGAAAGCTTTCTTT. Its translation: CAWSDTGGEPKAFF. The full variable domain, rest sourced from reference TRBV30 and TRBJ1-1, is SQTIHQWPATLVQPVGSPLSLECTVEGTSNPNLYWYRQAAGRGLQLLFYSVGIGQISSEVPQNLSASRPQDRQFILSSKKLLLSDSGFYLCAWSDTGGEPKAFFGQGTRLTVV.

This clonotype is judged medium-sized. The J gene is TRBJ1-2, the V gene TRBV6-5; D not resolved. Per the germline V gene, CDR1 is MNHEY and CDR2 is SVGAGI. The CDR3 spans 15 residues. V was shortened by 5 bases and J by 5 bases, with 18 bases between the two germline ends. CDR3 protein: CASSLGTKGSYGYTF. The CDR3 DNA reads as TGTGCCAGCAGTCTTGGAACTAAGGGATCGTATGGCTACACCTTC.

There are a few counts of this clonotype. This sequence joins TRBV15 and TRBJ1-5; D gene ambiguous. This CDR3 region has 15 residues. V lost 0 bases and J lost 5, with 11 bases in between. Germline lookup yields CDR1 LNHNV and CDR2 YYDKDF (reference sequence). The CDR3 coding sequence is TGTGCCACCAGCAGAGATACCGGATACGATCAGCCCCAGCATTTT. This sequence encodes CATSRDTGYDQPQHF.

This clonotype was picked up a small number of times. The gene calls are TRBV11-1 and TRBJ2-2; the match to TRBD1 covers 8 bases. Germline values: CDR1 SGHAT, CDR2 FQDESV (reference sequence). Trimming took 5 bases from V and 4 from J; bases not matched to a gene: 18. CDR3 size: 19 residues. Here the CDR3 DNA reads TGTGCCAGCAGCAATACCTACTTCCGGGACAGGAAACCCACCGGGGAGCTGTTTTTT. Residues: CASSNTYFRDRKPTGELFF.

About this clonotype: This may be a read error, as it is one base from a much larger clone. The V gene is TRBV13, the J gene TRBJ1-1, with D uncertain. V lost 0 bases, J lost 1 base, and 9 bases lay in between. The CDR3 has 15 amino acids. CDR1 and CDR2 from the germline V gene are PRHDT and FYEKMQ (reference sequence). CDR3 residues: CASSLGGPENTEAFF. As DNA, the CDR3 is TGTGCCAGCAGCTTAGGGGGTCCGGAGAACACTGAAGCTTTCTTT.

In this sample, this clonotype turned up a few times. This sequence joins TRBV6-2 or TRBV6-3 and TRBJ1-2; D not resolved. With 4 bases removed from V and 4 bases from J, the gap between germline ends came to 13 bases. Germline CDR1 and CDR2: MNHEY and SVGEGT. This CDR3 has 14 residues. As DNA, the CDR3 is TGTGCCAGCAGTTTAAGGACGGATACCTATGGCTACACCTTC. Translating gives CASSLRTDTYGYTF.

This clonotype was counted a few times. The J gene is TRBJ2-1, the V gene TRBV20-1; 9 bases are a match to TRBD2. V shed 2 bases and J 4 bases; nucleotides not matched to a gene: 9. Germline assignment: CDR1 DFQATT and CDR2 SNEGSKA (reference sequence). The CDR3 covers 16 residues. The CDR3 spells CSARRSVAGAYNEQFF. The CDR3 bases are TGCAGTGCTAGAAGGAGTGTAGCGGGGGCGTACAATGAGCAGTTCTTC.

J is TRBJ1-2 and V is TRBV20-1; D remains unclear. The CDR3 contains 12 residues. Trimming cost V 3 bases and J 4 bases, with 9 bases left between them. Germline CDR1 is DFQATT and CDR2 is SNEGSKA (reference sequence). CDR3 in DNA: TGCAGTGCTAGCACCGGCACCTATGGCTACACCTTC. Translated: CSASTGTYGYTF.

CDR3 bases: TGTGCCAGCAGCGTAGACGGGGGGCCTTACAATGAGCAGTTCTTC. The encoded protein is CASSVDGGPYNEQFF. The chain couples TRBV9 to TRBJ2-1, with D tentatively TRBD2 (7 bases). The germline V gene has CDR1 SGDLS and CDR2 YYNGEE. The V and J ends lost 0 bases and 4 bases respectively, with 11 bases between them. The CDR3 spans 15 residues.

The chain couples TRBV5-5 to TRBJ1-4; D is unresolved. The V end lost 0 bases, the J end lost 3 bases, and 9 bases lay between the germline ends. The germline CDR1 and CDR2 sequences are SGHKS and YYEKEE (reference sequence). This CDR3 is 15 amino acids long. The CDR3 protein is CASSLAGEPNEKLFF. CDR3 nucleotides: TGTGCCAGCAGCTTGGCCGGGGAGCCTAATGAAAAACTGTTTTTT.

This clonotype has just a few counts. V is TRBV28 and J is TRBJ2-7; D may match TRBD1 or TRBD2 (5 bases each). The V and J ends lost 4 bases and 1 base respectively, with 11 bases between them. The CDR3 spans 14 residues. Germline assignment: CDR1 MDHEN and CDR2 SYDVKM. This chain's CDR3 is CASSSPGRSYEQYF. In DNA form, the CDR3 reads TGTGCCAGCAGTTCTCCGGGACGGTCCTACGAGCAGTACTTC.

The chain employs TRBV9 and TRBJ2-3; the D gene is possibly TRBD2 (5 bases). CDR3 length: 16 residues. Germline V gives CDR1 SGDLS, CDR2 YYNGEE. V lost 0 bases to trimming and J lost 0 bases, with 11 bases between them. In DNA form, the CDR3 reads TGTGCCAGCAGCGTAGATGGAGCGGAGAGCACAGATACGCAGTATTTT. This gives the protein CASSVDGAESTDTQYF.

This clonotype is medium-sized by share. The chain has TRBV6-5 and TRBJ2-7; unclear D gene. The CDR3 sequence is 15 residues long. CDR1 MNHEY and CDR2 SVGAGI come from the germline V gene. The germline V and J ends were trimmed by 0 bases and 0 bases, with 9 bases remaining between them. In DNA form, the CDR3 reads TGTGCCAGCAGTTACTCTTCCAGTATCTCCTACGAGCAGTACTTC. This encodes CASSYSSSISYEQYF.

By sample fraction, this clonotype is medium-sized (0.01 to 0.1%). The gene calls are TRBV6-1 and TRBJ1-6; D unresolved. Germline V gene lookup returns CDR1 MNHNS and CDR2 SASEGT. The CDR3 runs to 15 residues. The V and J ends lost 0 bases and 11 bases respectively, with 14 bases between them. The CDR3 is CASSEAEGMGTPLHF. The CDR3 coding sequence is TGTGCCAGCAGTGAAGCGGAAGGGATGGGGACACCCCTCCACTTT.

By share, this clonotype counts as medium-sized. This chain connects TRBV19 to TRBJ2-1; TRBD1 is a possible D gene (6 bases). CDR3 length equals 14 residues. Germline V lookup: CDR1 LNHDA, CDR2 SQIVND (reference sequence). V was pared by 3 bases and J by 9 bases, with 15 bases between. CDR3: CASSIRPGHFEQFF. The CDR3 DNA sequence: TGTGCCAGTAGTATCCGACCGGGACACTTTGAGCAGTTCTTC. The full variable domain, rest sourced from reference TRBV19 and TRBJ2-1, is DGGITQSPKYLFRKEGQNVTLSCEQNLNHDAMYWYRQDPGQGLRLIYYSQIVNDFQKGDIAEGYSVSREKKESFPLTVTSAQKNPTAFYLCASSIRPGHFEQFFGPGTRLTVL.

The V gene is TRBV12-3 or TRBV12-4, the J gene TRBJ1-4; D ambiguous. The CDR3 spans 13 residues. V was shortened by 6 bases and J by 8 bases, with 13 bases between the two germline ends. The CDR3 protein is CASSRNVEEKLFF. The DNA of the CDR3 is TGTGCCAGCAGCAGGAATGTGGAGGAAAAACTGTTTTTT.

This clonotype turned up a few times. V and J are TRBV6-8 and TRBJ2-1, with a tentative D call TRBD1 (6 bases). From germline, CDR1 is MNHGY and CDR2 SAAAGT. Trimming shortened V by 7 bases and J by 0 bases, and 16 bases separated the two germline ends. The CDR3 length is 16 residues. CDR3 DNA: TGTGCCAGCACCCCCGGGACACCGAGCTCCTACAATGAGCAGTTCTTC. It encodes CASTPGTPSSYNEQFF.